This T cell receptor beta chain was captured in a study of Ad26.COV2.S vaccination and SARS-CoV-2 variants. CDR3 length: 14 residues. The germline CDR1 and CDR2 sequences are LGHNA and YSLEER. The J segment lost 3 bases and the V segment lost 2 bases, leaving 3 bases of the junction unmatched. The treatment is: around 19 received Ad26.COV2.S at low or high dose, single or two shots; about 5 received placebo; per-sample allocation not given. Samples came from day 63 after the first vaccine or placebo injection. On this clone: As yet, its antigen is unknown.

The assay was immunoSEQ multiplex PCR, and TCRdb's table has in-frame clones only and misses some. The sample has some 350,000 clones; about 85% are singletons. Study conclusions and caveats: Substantial response breadth was reportedly seen for spike-specific CD8+ and CD4+ T cells after vaccination.

The starting material was peripheral blood, obtained in a trial of Ad26.COV2.S vaccine versus placebo. The TCR sequence derives from a person aged 18 to 65 who received the Ad26.COV2.S COVID-19 vaccine or a placebo. The V call is TRBV4-3, the J call TRBJ2-5; 7 positions match TRBD1. CDR3 DNA sequence: TGCGCCAGCAGCCAAAAGACAGGGAAAGAGACCCAGTACTTC. Protein: CASSQKTGKETQYF.